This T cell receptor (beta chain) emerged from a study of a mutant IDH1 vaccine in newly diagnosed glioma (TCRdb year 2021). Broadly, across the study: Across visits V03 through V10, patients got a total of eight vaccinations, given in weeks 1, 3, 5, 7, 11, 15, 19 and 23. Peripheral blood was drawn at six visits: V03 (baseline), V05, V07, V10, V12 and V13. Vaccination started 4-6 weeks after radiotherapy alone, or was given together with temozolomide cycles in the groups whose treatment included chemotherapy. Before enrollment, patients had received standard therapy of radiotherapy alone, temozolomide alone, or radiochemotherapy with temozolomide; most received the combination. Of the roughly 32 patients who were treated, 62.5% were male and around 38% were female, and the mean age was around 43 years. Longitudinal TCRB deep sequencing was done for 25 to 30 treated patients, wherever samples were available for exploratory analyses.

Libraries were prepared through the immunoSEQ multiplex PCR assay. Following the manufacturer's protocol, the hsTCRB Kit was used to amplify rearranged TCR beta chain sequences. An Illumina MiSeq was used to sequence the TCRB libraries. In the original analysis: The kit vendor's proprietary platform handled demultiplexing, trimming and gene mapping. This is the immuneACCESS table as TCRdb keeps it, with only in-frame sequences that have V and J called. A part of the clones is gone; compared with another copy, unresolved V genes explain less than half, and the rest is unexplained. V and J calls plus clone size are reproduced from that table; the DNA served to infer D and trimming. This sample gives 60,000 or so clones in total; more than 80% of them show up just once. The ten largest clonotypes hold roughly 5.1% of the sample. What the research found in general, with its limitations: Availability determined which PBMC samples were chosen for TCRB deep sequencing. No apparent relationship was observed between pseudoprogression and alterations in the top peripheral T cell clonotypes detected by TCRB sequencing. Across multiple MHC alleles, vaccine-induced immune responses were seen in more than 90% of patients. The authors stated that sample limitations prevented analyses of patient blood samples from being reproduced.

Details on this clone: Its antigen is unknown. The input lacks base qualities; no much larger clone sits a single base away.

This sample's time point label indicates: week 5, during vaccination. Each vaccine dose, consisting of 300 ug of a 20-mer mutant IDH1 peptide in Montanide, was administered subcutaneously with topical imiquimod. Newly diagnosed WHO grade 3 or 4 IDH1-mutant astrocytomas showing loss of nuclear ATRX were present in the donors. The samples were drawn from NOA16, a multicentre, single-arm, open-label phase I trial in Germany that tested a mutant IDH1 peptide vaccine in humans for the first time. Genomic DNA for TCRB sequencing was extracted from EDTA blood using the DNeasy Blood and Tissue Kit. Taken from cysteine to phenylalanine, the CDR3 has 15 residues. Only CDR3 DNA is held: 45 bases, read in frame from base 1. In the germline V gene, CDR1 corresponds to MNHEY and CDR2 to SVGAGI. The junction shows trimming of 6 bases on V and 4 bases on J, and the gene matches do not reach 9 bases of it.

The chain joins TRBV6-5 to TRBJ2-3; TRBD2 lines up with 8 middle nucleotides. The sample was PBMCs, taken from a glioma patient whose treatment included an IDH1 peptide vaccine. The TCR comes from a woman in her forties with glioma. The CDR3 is CASRGREAGADTQYF. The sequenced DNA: TGTGCCAGCAGAGGGCGGGAGGCCGGAGCAGATACGCAGTATTTT.